This TCR beta chain appears in the sequencing data of a study of a mutant IDH1 vaccine in newly diagnosed glioma. Note on this clone: Its matching antigen is unknown.

The CDR3 length is 11 residues. Germline values: CDR1 DFQATT, CDR2 SNEGSKA (reference sequence). Trimming took off 6 bases at V and 5 bases at J, with 10 bases between the two ends. TCRdb keeps only in-frame clones here, not all; method: immunoSEQ multiplex PCR. The repertoire has 35,000 to 40,000 clones, roughly 90% of them found once; the top ten carry 18%. Described time point: baseline, week 1 (first vaccination visit). Treatment of the sample: pre-vaccination baseline after standard-of-care therapy. Study-wide points: Pseudoprogression showed no apparent link to changes in top peripheral T cell clonotypes.

The source was PBMCs, collected from a glioma patient treated with radiotherapy, temozolomide or both. The source is a man younger than 35 with glioma. The rearrangement uses TRBV20-1 and TRBJ1-1; D uncertain. Written as DNA, the CDR3 is TGCAGTGCCCGGCCGGGGACTGAAGCTTTCTTT. As protein: CSARPGTEAFF.